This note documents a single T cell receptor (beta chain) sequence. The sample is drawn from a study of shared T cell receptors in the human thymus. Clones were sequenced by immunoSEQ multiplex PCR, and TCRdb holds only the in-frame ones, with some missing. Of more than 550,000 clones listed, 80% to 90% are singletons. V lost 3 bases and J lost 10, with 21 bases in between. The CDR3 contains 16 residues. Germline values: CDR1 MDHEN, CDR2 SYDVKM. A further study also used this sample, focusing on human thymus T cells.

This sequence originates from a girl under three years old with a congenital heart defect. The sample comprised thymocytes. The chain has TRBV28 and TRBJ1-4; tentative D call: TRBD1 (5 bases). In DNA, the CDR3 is TGTGCCAGCAGTTTGGATGTGGGGGGACCTAAGCGAAAACTGTTTTTT. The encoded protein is CASSLDVGGPKRKLFF.